Listed below are T cell receptor beta chains from one sample, sequenced in a study of blood T cell repertoires in COVID-19. Clones were sequenced by immunoSEQ multiplex PCR, and TCRdb holds only the in-frame ones, with some missing. The table includes around 150,000 clones, around 84% detected once. Sequencing used peripheral blood. All receptors derive from a woman aged 80 or over with acute or convalescent COVID-19. Both conserved end residues are part of each CDR3. A D gene is named only where the DNA matches it firmly. A clone size is listed for some rows: how often the clone was seen (once, few, many), or a class if it is expanded.

v_gene	len	d_gene	j_gene	abundance	CDR3aa	CDR3nt
TRBV4-3	14	NA	TRBJ2-2	few	CASSQDTGFGELFF	TGCGCCAGCAGCCAAGATACAGGCTTCGGGGAGCTGTTTTTT
TRBV10-3	15	NA	TRBJ1-2	NA	CAISEDPRADYGYTF	TGTGCCATCAGTGAGGACCCGCGGGCAGACTATGGCTACACCTTC
TRBV28	13	TRBD1	TRBJ1-6	few	CATRGDRYSPLHF	TGTGCCACAAGGGGGGACAGATATTCACCCCTCCACTTT
TRBV11-2	12	NA	TRBJ2-5	NA	CASSQGRETQYF	TGTGCCAGCAGCCAGGGCCGCGAGACCCAGTACTTC
TRBV5-6	14	NA	TRBJ1-4	NA	CASSLDRVNEKLFF	TGTGCCAGCAGCTTGGATCGTGTGAATGAAAAACTGTTTTTT
TRBV19	15	NA	TRBJ1-2	NA	CASSIERQAAYGYTF	TGTGCCAGTAGTATAGAGAGACAGGCGGCCTATGGCTACACCTTC
TRBV18	15	NA	TRBJ2-1	NA	CASSPSVSSYNEQFF	TGTGCCAGCTCACCCAGCGTAAGCTCCTACAATGAGCAGTTCTTC
TRBV19	18	NA	TRBJ2-1	NA	CASSRMLTADSSYNEQFF	TGTGCCAGTAGTCGGATGCTGACAGCGGACAGCTCCTACAATGAGCAGTTCTTC
TRBV4-2	15	TRBD2	TRBJ2-1	NA	CASSQAETSNNEQFF	TGTGCCAGCAGCCAAGCCGAGACTAGCAACAATGAGCAGTTCTTC
TRBV5-8	16	TRBD1	TRBJ2-1	NA	CASSPPTGHSYNEQFF	TGTGCCAGCAGCCCCCCGACAGGGCACTCCTACAATGAGCAGTTCTTC
TRBV5-4	16	TRBD2	TRBJ2-3	NA	CASSLFLAGSTDTQYF	TGTGCCAGCAGCTTGTTTCTAGCGGGTAGCACAGATACGCAGTATTTT
TRBV19	15	TRBD1	TRBJ2-4	NA	CASSTPNRGRNIQYF	TGTGCCAGTAGTACCCCTAACAGGGGGCGCAACATTCAGTACTTC
TRBV4-1	14	NA	TRBJ1-2	NA	CASSQGLQGTGYTF	TGCGCCAGCAGCCAAGGGCTTCAGGGGACGGGCTACACCTTC
TRBV3-1/TRBV3-2	15	TRBD2	TRBJ2-3	NA	CASSRLAGIPDTQYF	TGTGCCAGCAGCCGACTAGCGGGGATCCCAGATACGCAGTATTTT
TRBV5-1	16	TRBD1	TRBJ1-2	NA	CASSLLTGGSNYGYTF	TGCGCCAGCAGCTTGTTGACAGGGGGAAGTAACTATGGCTACACCTTC
TRBV6-6	15	TRBD1	TRBJ1-5	NA	CASSYSGQGNQPQHF	TGTGCCAGCAGTTATTCCGGACAGGGTAATCAGCCCCAGCATTTT
TRBV7-9	13	NA	TRBJ1-1	NA	CASSLDGGTEAFF	TGTGCCAGCAGCTTAGACGGAGGGACTGAAGCTTTCTTT
TRBV19	16	TRBD1	TRBJ1-5	NA	CASSMDRVGSNQPQHF	TGTGCCAGTAGTATGGACAGGGTGGGAAGCAATCAGCCCCAGCATTTT
TRBV7-9	15	TRBD1	TRBJ2-5	NA	CASSFRTGGGETQYF	TGTGCCAGCAGCTTCCGGACAGGGGGCGGGGAGACCCAGTACTTC
TRBV3-1/TRBV3-2	15	TRBD1	TRBJ1-3	few	CASSLNRGAGNTIYF	TGTGCCAGCAGCCTTAACAGGGGCGCTGGAAACACCATATATTTT
TRBV6-6	14	TRBD1	TRBJ1-5	once	CASSSTGRGQPQHF	TGTGCCAGCAGTTCGACAGGGCGGGGTCAGCCCCAGCATTTT
TRBV28	15	TRBD2	TRBJ2-7	once	CASSPPGLAGEEQYF	TGTGCCAGCAGCCCTCCGGGACTAGCGGGAGAAGAGCAGTACTTC
TRBV7-2	15	NA	TRBJ2-5	NA	CASSAEVWGRETQYF	TGTGCCAGCAGCGCAGAGGTCTGGGGGCGGGAGACCCAGTACTTC
TRBV5-1	14	NA	TRBJ2-3	NA	CASSRGTSTDTQYF	TGCGCCAGCAGCCGCGGGACTAGCACAGATACGCAGTATTTT
TRBV5-1	17	TRBD2	TRBJ2-7	NA	CASSLGPIAGGTYEQYF	TGCGCCAGCAGCTTGGGGCCCATAGCGGGCGGAACCTACGAGCAGTACTTC
TRBV11-2	15	NA	TRBJ1-6	NA	CASSLVSSGNSPLHF	TGTGCCAGCAGCTTAGTGTCTTCAGGGAATTCACCCCTCCACTTT
TRBV7-2	15	NA	TRBJ1-1	NA	CASSLLGVMNTEAFF	TGTGCCAGCAGCTTATTAGGGGTTATGAACACTGAAGCTTTCTTT
TRBV29-1	14	TRBD1	TRBJ1-2	NA	CSVEVWTGDYGYTF	TGCAGCGTTGAGGTATGGACAGGGGACTATGGCTACACCTTC
TRBV28	14	TRBD2	TRBJ2-1	once	CASSKESGRAIRFF	TGTGCCAGCAGTAAAGAGAGCGGGAGGGCCATTCGGTTCTTC
TRBV28	17	TRBD2	TRBJ2-3	NA	CASSTPGLADSTDTQYF	TGTGCCAGCAGTACACCGGGACTAGCGGACAGCACAGATACGCAGTATTTT
TRBV5-1	15	TRBD2	TRBJ2-7	NA	CASSLGGGRGREQYF	TGCGCCAGCAGCTTGGGAGGCGGGAGGGGTCGCGAGCAGTACTTC
TRBV15	14	NA	TRBJ2-3	NA	CAIKSGTSTDTQYF	TGTGCCATTAAGAGTGGGACTAGCACAGATACGCAGTATTTT
TRBV28	16	NA	TRBJ1-5	NA	CASRTLTGMGNQPQHF	TGTGCCAGCAGGACCCTCACAGGGATGGGCAATCAGCCCCAGCATTTT
TRBV4-1	13	NA	TRBJ2-1	few	CASSTRTIYEQFF	TGCGCCAGCAGCACCCGGACTATTTATGAGCAGTTCTTC
TRBV6-5	16	TRBD1	TRBJ2-5	NA	CASSSLRTGGVETQYF	TGTGCCAGCAGTTCGCTACGGACAGGGGGCGTGGAGACCCAGTACTTC
TRBV5-1	13	NA	TRBJ1-2	NA	CASSPTDFYGYTF	TGCGCCAGCAGCCCAACAGATTTCTATGGCTACACCTTC
TRBV7-9	12	TRBD1	TRBJ2-1	NA	CASRTQGNEQFF	TGTGCCAGCCGCACACAGGGGAATGAGCAGTTCTTC
TRBV19	16	TRBD2	TRBJ2-3	NA	CASSRGGTISTDTQYF	TGTGCCAGTAGTAGAGGCGGGACTATATCGACAGATACGCAGTATTTT
TRBV7-9	15	NA	TRBJ1-3	NA	CASSLAGRPRGTIYF	TGTGCCAGCAGCTTAGCGGGCCGCCCAAGAGGGACCATATATTTT
TRBV5-6	11	NA	TRBJ2-7	NA	CASSFTYEQYF	TGTGCCAGCAGCTTCACCTACGAGCAGTACTTC
TRBV28	15	NA	TRBJ2-4	NA	CASSFQGGGKNIQYF	TGTGCCAGCAGTTTTCAGGGAGGCGGCAAAAACATTCAGTACTTC
TRBV5-1	15	NA	TRBJ2-5	NA	CASSPELEGKGTQYF	TGCGCCAGCAGCCCGGAGTTGGAGGGTAAGGGGACCCAGTACTTC
TRBV5-1	16	TRBD1	TRBJ2-5	NA	CASSLLRTGGKETQYF	TGCGCCAGCAGCCTTCTACGGACAGGGGGCAAAGAGACCCAGTACTTC
TRBV7-3	15	TRBD2	TRBJ2-5	NA	CASSASSGGAETQYF	TGTGCCAGCAGCGCCTCTAGCGGGGGCGCGGAGACCCAGTACTTC
TRBV5-6	16	TRBD1	TRBJ2-7	NA	CASSSFFGQGTYEQYF	TGTGCCAGCAGCTCATTTTTCGGACAGGGAACCTACGAGCAGTACTTC
TRBV28	15	NA	TRBJ1-1	NA	CASSLLTSMNTEAFF	TGTGCCAGCAGTTTATTGACATCTATGAACACTGAAGCTTTCTTT
TRBV5-6	14	NA	TRBJ2-7	NA	CASMLTHQSYEQYF	TGTGCCAGCATGTTAACGCATCAGTCCTACGAGCAGTACTTC
TRBV6-6	16	NA	TRBJ1-5	NA	CASSYSTGGRNQPQHF	TGTGCCAGCAGTTACTCGACGGGGGGACGCAATCAGCCCCAGCATTTT
TRBV7-2	15	NA	TRBJ2-3	NA	CASSPDGGSTDTQYF	TGTGCCAGCAGCCCGGACGGGGGAAGCACAGATACGCAGTATTTT
TRBV2	15	TRBD1	TRBJ2-1	NA	CASREQGASGGEQFF	TGTGCCAGCAGGGAACAGGGGGCTTCGGGCGGTGAGCAGTTCTTC
TRBV3-1/TRBV3-2	19	TRBD2	TRBJ2-6	NA	CASSHSGLAGGPGANVLTF	TGTGCCAGCAGCCATTCGGGACTAGCGGGAGGGCCTGGGGCCAACGTCCTGACTTTC
TRBV5-4	15	NA	TRBJ2-5	NA	CASSLRLDRGETQYF	TGTGCCAGCAGCTTGAGGCTGGACCGGGGGGAGACCCAGTACTTC
TRBV7-9	18	TRBD2	TRBJ2-5	NA	CASSSRERLAGFQETQYF	TGTGCCAGCAGCTCGAGGGAAAGACTAGCGGGGTTCCAAGAGACCCAGTACTTC
TRBV12-5	17	TRBD1	TRBJ2-2	NA	CASVPTWDREDGGELFF	TGTGCTAGTGTTCCCACGTGGGACAGGGAGGATGGCGGGGAGCTGTTTTTT